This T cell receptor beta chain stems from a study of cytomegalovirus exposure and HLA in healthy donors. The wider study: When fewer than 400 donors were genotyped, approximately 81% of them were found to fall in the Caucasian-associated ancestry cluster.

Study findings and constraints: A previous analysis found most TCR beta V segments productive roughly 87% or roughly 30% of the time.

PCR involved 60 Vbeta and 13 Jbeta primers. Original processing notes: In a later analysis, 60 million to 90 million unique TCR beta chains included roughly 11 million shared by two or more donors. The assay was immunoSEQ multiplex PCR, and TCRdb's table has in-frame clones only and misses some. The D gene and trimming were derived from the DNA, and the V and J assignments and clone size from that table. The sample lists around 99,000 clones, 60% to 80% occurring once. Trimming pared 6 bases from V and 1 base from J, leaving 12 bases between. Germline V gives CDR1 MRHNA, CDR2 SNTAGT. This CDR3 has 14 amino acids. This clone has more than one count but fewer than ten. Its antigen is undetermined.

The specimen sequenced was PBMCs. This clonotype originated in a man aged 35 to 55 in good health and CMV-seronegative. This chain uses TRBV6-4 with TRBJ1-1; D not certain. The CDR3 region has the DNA TGTGCCAGCAGGAGGGAGCTGGGGAACACTGAAGCTTTCTTT. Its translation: CASRRELGNTEAFF.